Listed below are T cell receptor beta chains from one sample, sequenced in a study of T cell responses to AZD1222 COVID-19 vaccine. Sequencing used immunoSEQ multiplex PCR; TCRdb keeps in-frame clones, though not all of them. The sample yields more than 150,000 clones, around 87% seen once. This specimen was peripheral blood, taken on day 0 of MenACWY control vaccination. These receptors were taken from an adult in good health. The CDR3 runs from the conserved cysteine through the conserved F or W. Fields, in order: D gene, clone size, V gene, J gene, CDR3 DNA, CDR3 protein. D genes are given only for firm matches. Clone size is stated in some rows and not others, as once, few, many or a class when expanded.

D: -; size: -; V: TRBV6-2/TRBV6-3; J: TRBJ2-2; DNA: TGTGCCAGCAGTTACGGGACAAATAGCGGGGAGCTGTTTTTT; CDR3: CASSYGTNSGELFF
D: -; size: -; V: TRBV3-1/TRBV3-2; J: TRBJ2-7; DNA: TGTGCCAGCAGCCCCGGCAGGGCTTACGAGCAGTACTTC; CDR3: CASSPGRAYEQYF
D: -; size: -; V: TRBV9; J: TRBJ1-6; DNA: TGTGCCAGCAGCGTTCACAGCAAGGGCTCACCCCTCCACTTT; CDR3: CASSVHSKGSPLHF
D: TRBD1; size: once; V: TRBV5-4; J: TRBJ1-2; DNA: TGTGCCAGCAGCGGGGACAGTTATGGCTACACCTTC; CDR3: CASSGDSYGYTF
D: TRBD2; size: -; V: TRBV18; J: TRBJ2-1; DNA: TGTGCCAGCTCACCGACTAGCGGAGACAATGAGCAGTTCTTC; CDR3: CASSPTSGDNEQFF
D: -; size: -; V: TRBV25-1; J: TRBJ2-7; DNA: TGTGCCAGCAGGTCGGGAGCAAGTTACGAGCAGTACTTC; CDR3: CASRSGASYEQYF
D: TRBD2; size: -; V: TRBV4-3; J: TRBJ2-3; DNA: TGCGCCAGCAGCCTTAGCGGGGGGGACACAGATACGCAGTATTTT; CDR3: CASSLSGGDTDTQYF
D: -; size: -; V: TRBV24-1; J: TRBJ1-5; DNA: TGTGCCACCAGTGATCCAGGGGCCCGCCAGCCCCAGCATTTT; CDR3: CATSDPGARQPQHF
D: -; size: -; V: TRBV19; J: TRBJ1-1; DNA: TGTGCCAGTAGTATAGATCACGACGTTTTGAACACTGAAGCTTTCTTT; CDR3: CASSIDHDVLNTEAFF
D: TRBD1; size: -; V: TRBV7-2; J: TRBJ1-4; DNA: TGTGCCAGCAGCCCAGGGGGGACTCTCAGGCGTGAAAAACTGTTTTTT; CDR3: CASSPGGTLRREKLFF
D: TRBD1; size: few; V: TRBV3-1/TRBV3-2; J: TRBJ1-2; DNA: TGTGCCAGCAGCCGAGAAACCGGACAGGGGCGATATGGCTACACCTTC; CDR3: CASSRETGQGRYGYTF
D: TRBD1; size: -; V: TRBV29-1; J: TRBJ2-5; DNA: TGCAGCGGGGGACAGATACAAGAGACCCAGTACTTC; CDR3: CSGGQIQETQYF
D: -; size: -; V: TRBV27; J: TRBJ2-2; DNA: TGTGCCAGCAGTAGAATCTCTCTTCTAGCGAACACCGGGGAGCTGTTTTTT; CDR3: CASSRISLLANTGELFF
D: -; size: -; V: TRBV7-6; J: TRBJ2-3; DNA: TGTGCCAGCAGTTTAACCTCAGGGGCAGATACGCAGTATTTT; CDR3: CASSLTSGADTQYF
D: TRBD1; size: -; V: TRBV5-1; J: TRBJ2-5; DNA: TGCGCCAGCAGTGCTACAGGGGGTTCTCAAGAGACCCAGTACTTC; CDR3: CASSATGGSQETQYF
D: TRBD1; size: once; V: TRBV19; J: TRBJ2-3; DNA: TGTGCCAGTTTCGGGACAGGTGGATCTAGCACAGATACGCAGTATTTT; CDR3: CASFGTGGSSTDTQYF
D: TRBD2; size: -; V: TRBV7-9; J: TRBJ2-7; DNA: TGTGCCAGCAGCAGACAGAGCGGGGGGGCTGGATACGAGCAGTACTTC; CDR3: CASSRQSGGAGYEQYF
D: -; size: -; V: TRBV6-1; J: TRBJ2-7; DNA: TGTGCCAGCAGTGAGGTGGAAAACTACGAGCAGTACTTC; CDR3: CASSEVENYEQYF
D: TRBD1; size: -; V: TRBV3-1/TRBV3-2; J: TRBJ2-7; DNA: TGTGCCAGCAGCTCCCGGGACAGGGGTCTGGGCGAGCAGTACTTC; CDR3: CASSSRDRGLGEQYF
D: -; size: -; V: TRBV12-3/TRBV12-4; J: TRBJ1-3; DNA: TGTGCCAGCAGTTTTGGCTCTGGAAACACCATATATTTT; CDR3: CASSFGSGNTIYF
D: -; size: -; V: TRBV28; J: TRBJ2-1; DNA: TGTGCCAGCAGCACGACAGGTATGAGATCCTACAATGAGCAGTTCTTC; CDR3: CASSTTGMRSYNEQFF
D: TRBD1; size: -; V: TRBV5-4; J: TRBJ2-1; DNA: TGTGCCAGCAGCCCACCGGGACAGGGCTACAATGAGCAGTTCTTC; CDR3: CASSPPGQGYNEQFF
D: -; size: -; V: TRBV9; J: TRBJ2-3; DNA: TGTGCCAGCAGCGTAGGGGAATTGGGCACAGATACGCAGTATTTT; CDR3: CASSVGELGTDTQYF
D: -; size: -; V: TRBV10-3; J: TRBJ2-7; DNA: TGTGCCATCAGTTTAGGACAGCCGGACTCCTACGAGCAGTACTTC; CDR3: CAISLGQPDSYEQYF
D: TRBD1; size: -; V: TRBV27; J: TRBJ1-5; DNA: TGTGCCAGCAGATACCGGGACAGGGCGGGGTTTGGCAATCAGCCCCAGCATTTT; CDR3: CASRYRDRAGFGNQPQHF
D: -; size: -; V: TRBV6-5; J: TRBJ2-7; DNA: TGTGCCAGCTCGTTGGGGGGCAGGATCACCCTCGAGCAGTACTTC; CDR3: CASSLGGRITLEQYF
D: -; size: -; V: TRBV28; J: TRBJ2-7; DNA: TGTGCCAGCAGTTTACCCCGGGACATACAAGAGATTGACTACGAGCAGTACTTC; CDR3: CASSLPRDIQEIDYEQYF
D: -; size: -; V: TRBV18; J: TRBJ1-3; DNA: TGTGCCAGCTCACCAGCCTCTGGAAACACCATATATTTT; CDR3: CASSPASGNTIYF
D: -; size: -; V: TRBV7-9; J: TRBJ2-1; DNA: TGTGCCAGCAGCTTACTAAGTGTCGGCTACAATGAGCAGTTCTTC; CDR3: CASSLLSVGYNEQFF
D: -; size: -; V: TRBV27; J: TRBJ2-7; DNA: TGTGCCAGCAGTTTACTATCGGGGGCAACCAACGAGCAGTACTTC; CDR3: CASSLLSGATNEQYF
D: TRBD2; size: -; V: TRBV13; J: TRBJ2-7; DNA: TGTGCCAGCAGCACCAGGACTAGCGGGGGCAACTACGAGCAGTACTTC; CDR3: CASSTRTSGGNYEQYF
D: -; size: once; V: TRBV4-2; J: TRBJ1-6; DNA: TGTGCCAGCAGCCAGCCCCTCAACGGTCTAAATTCACCCCTCCACTTT; CDR3: CASSQPLNGLNSPLHF
D: TRBD1; size: -; V: TRBV7-2; J: TRBJ1-6; DNA: TGTGCCAGCAGCTTACGCAGGGGGAATAATTCACCCCTCCACTTT; CDR3: CASSLRRGNNSPLHF
D: TRBD1; size: -; V: TRBV9; J: TRBJ2-7; DNA: TGTGCCAGCAGCGTAGCCCTCCGGGACAGGGATGGCGAGCAGTACTTC; CDR3: CASSVALRDRDGEQYF
D: -; size: -; V: TRBV27; J: TRBJ2-3; DNA: TGTGCCAGCAGTTTCGGGCTAGCGACGGATACGCAGTATTTT; CDR3: CASSFGLATDTQYF
D: -; size: few; V: TRBV24-1; J: TRBJ1-5; DNA: TGTGCCACCAGTGCTCGTGTCAGAGATCAGCCCCAGCATTTT; CDR3: CATSARVRDQPQHF
D: TRBD2; size: -; V: TRBV6-2/TRBV6-3; J: TRBJ2-5; DNA: TGTGCCAGCAGTTACGGCAGCGGGGGGCCTATAGAGACCCAGTACTTC; CDR3: CASSYGSGGPIETQYF
D: TRBD1; size: -; V: TRBV5-1; J: TRBJ2-3; DNA: TGCGCCAGCAGCTTGGAGGGACAGGGGAAGGATACGCAGTATTTT; CDR3: CASSLEGQGKDTQYF
D: TRBD1; size: -; V: TRBV28; J: TRBJ1-5; DNA: TGTGCCAGCAGGCCAGGGGGGGCCCACCATAGCAATCAGCCCCAGCATTTT; CDR3: CASRPGGAHHSNQPQHF
D: TRBD1; size: -; V: TRBV11-2; J: TRBJ1-5; DNA: TGTGCCAGCAGCCCCGGGACAGCTAATCAGCCCCAGCATTTT; CDR3: CASSPGTANQPQHF
D: TRBD1; size: -; V: TRBV28; J: TRBJ2-7; DNA: TGTGCCAGCAGTTCGGACCGGGACAGGGGCTTAATCCTCTCCTACGAGCAGTACTTC; CDR3: CASSSDRDRGLILSYEQYF
D: -; size: -; V: TRBV30; J: TRBJ1-3; DNA: TGTGCCTGGGCGTTAAGGGGGGTAACCAACTTTGGAAACACCATATATTTT; CDR3: CAWALRGVTNFGNTIYF
D: TRBD1; size: -; V: TRBV7-9; J: TRBJ1-1; DNA: TGTGCCAGCAGCCCAGGGACAGGGGGCACTGAAGCTTTCTTT; CDR3: CASSPGTGGTEAFF
D: TRBD1; size: -; V: TRBV28; J: TRBJ1-4; DNA: TGTGCCAGCAGTTTGGAACAGGGGGGGCGAAAACTGTTTTTT; CDR3: CASSLEQGGRKLFF
D: TRBD1; size: once; V: TRBV7-3; J: TRBJ1-6; DNA: TGTGCCAGCAGATCAGGGGGCGCCGAATCACCCCTCCACTTT; CDR3: CASRSGGAESPLHF
D: -; size: few; V: TRBV7-8; J: TRBJ1-3; DNA: TGTGCCAGCAGCTTAGTTGGGGGACGGGTAGGGGTCGGAAACACCATATATTTT; CDR3: CASSLVGGRVGVGNTIYF
D: -; size: few; V: TRBV28; J: TRBJ1-2; DNA: TGTGCCAGCAGTTTATTACAGGGTGATGGCTACACCTTC; CDR3: CASSLLQGDGYTF
D: -; size: -; V: TRBV6-2/TRBV6-3; J: TRBJ2-3; DNA: TGTGCCAGCAGTACTAGGGGTGGTGGAACAGATACGCAGTATTTT; CDR3: CASSTRGGGTDTQYF
D: TRBD1; size: -; V: TRBV19; J: TRBJ1-5; DNA: TGTGCCAGTAGTATACCTTGGGACAGGGGAAATTCGGGAAGCAATCAGCCCCAGCATTTT; CDR3: CASSIPWDRGNSGSNQPQHF
D: -; size: once; V: TRBV5-1; J: TRBJ2-7; DNA: TGCGCCAGCAGCTTACGAACAGACCTCCGGGACGAGCAGTACTTC; CDR3: CASSLRTDLRDEQYF
D: -; size: once; V: TRBV7-2; J: TRBJ1-2; DNA: TGTGCCAGCAGCCCAAGCGGACAGAAAAACTATGGCTACACCTTC; CDR3: CASSPSGQKNYGYTF
D: TRBD2; size: -; V: TRBV7-9; J: TRBJ2-2; DNA: TGTGCCAGCAGCTTAGTAGTACCGGGACTAGCGGGACCCGGGGAGCTGTTTTTT; CDR3: CASSLVVPGLAGPGELFF
D: -; size: -; V: TRBV7-2; J: TRBJ1-1; DNA: TGTGCCAGCAGCTTATTTCCCCCGGACAGTGGGGCTGAAGCTTTCTTT; CDR3: CASSLFPPDSGAEAFF
D: -; size: once; V: TRBV6-5; J: TRBJ2-6; DNA: TGTGCCAGCAGTAGGTCAGTTACTGGGGCCAACGTCCTGACTTTC; CDR3: CASSRSVTGANVLTF
D: -; size: -; V: TRBV27; J: TRBJ2-3; DNA: TGTGCCAGCAGTTCCCTCTTAACCGGGCTCCAAACAGATACGCAGTATTTT; CDR3: CASSSLLTGLQTDTQYF
D: TRBD2; size: few; V: TRBV5-6; J: TRBJ2-5; DNA: TGTGCCAGCAGCCTTGGGACTAGCGGTCGGGAGACCCAGTACTTC; CDR3: CASSLGTSGRETQYF
D: -; size: -; V: TRBV7-2; J: TRBJ2-2; DNA: TGTGCCAGCAGCTTAGCGTCCGGGTACACCGGGGAGCTGTTTTTT; CDR3: CASSLASGYTGELFF
D: TRBD2; size: -; V: TRBV30; J: TRBJ2-3; DNA: TGTGCCTATATTCCGTCGTCCAAGACTAGCGGGGTTACCACAGATACGCAGTATTTT; CDR3: CAYIPSSKTSGVTTDTQYF
D: -; size: once; V: TRBV5-4; J: TRBJ1-2; DNA: TGTGCCAGCCGCAATAGAGGTGGCTATGGCTACACCTTC; CDR3: CASRNRGGYGYTF